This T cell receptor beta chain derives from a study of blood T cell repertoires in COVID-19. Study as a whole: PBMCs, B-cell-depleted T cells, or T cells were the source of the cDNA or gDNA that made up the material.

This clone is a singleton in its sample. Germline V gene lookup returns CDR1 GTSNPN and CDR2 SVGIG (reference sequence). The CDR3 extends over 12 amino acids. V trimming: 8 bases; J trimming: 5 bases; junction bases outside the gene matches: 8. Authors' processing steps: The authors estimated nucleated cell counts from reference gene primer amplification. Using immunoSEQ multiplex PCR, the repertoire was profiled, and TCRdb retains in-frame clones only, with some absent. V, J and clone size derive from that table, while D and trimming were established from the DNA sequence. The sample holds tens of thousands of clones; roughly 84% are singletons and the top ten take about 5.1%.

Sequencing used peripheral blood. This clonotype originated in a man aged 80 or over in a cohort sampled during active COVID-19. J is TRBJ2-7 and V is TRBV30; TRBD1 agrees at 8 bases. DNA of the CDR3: TGTGCCGGGGTGACAGGGGTCAACGAGCAGTACTTC. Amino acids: CAGVTGVNEQYF.